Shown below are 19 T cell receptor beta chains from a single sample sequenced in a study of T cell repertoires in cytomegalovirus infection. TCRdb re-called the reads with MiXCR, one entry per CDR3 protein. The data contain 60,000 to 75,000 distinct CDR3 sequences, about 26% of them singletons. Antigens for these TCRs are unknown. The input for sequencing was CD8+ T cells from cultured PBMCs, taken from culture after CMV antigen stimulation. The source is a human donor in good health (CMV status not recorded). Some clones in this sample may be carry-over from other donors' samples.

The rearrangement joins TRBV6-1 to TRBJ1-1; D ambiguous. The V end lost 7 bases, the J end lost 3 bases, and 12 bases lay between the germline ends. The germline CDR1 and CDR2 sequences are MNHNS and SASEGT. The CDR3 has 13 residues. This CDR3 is CASKIGKYTEAFF. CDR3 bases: TGTGCCAGCAAAATAGGGAAGTACACTGAAGCTTTCTTT.

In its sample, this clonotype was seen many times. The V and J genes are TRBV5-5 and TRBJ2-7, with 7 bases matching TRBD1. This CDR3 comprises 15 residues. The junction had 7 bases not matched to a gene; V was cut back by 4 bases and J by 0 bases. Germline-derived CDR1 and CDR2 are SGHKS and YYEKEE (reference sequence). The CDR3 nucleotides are TGTGCCAGCAGCATAGACAGGGTCCCCTCCTACGAGCAGTACTTC. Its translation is CASSIDRVPSYEQYF.

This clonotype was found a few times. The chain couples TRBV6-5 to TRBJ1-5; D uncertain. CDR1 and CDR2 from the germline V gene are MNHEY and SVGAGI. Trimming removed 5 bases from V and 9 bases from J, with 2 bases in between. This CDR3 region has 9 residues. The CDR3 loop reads CASSRPQHF. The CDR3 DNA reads TGTGCCAGCAGTCGGCCCCAGCATTTT.

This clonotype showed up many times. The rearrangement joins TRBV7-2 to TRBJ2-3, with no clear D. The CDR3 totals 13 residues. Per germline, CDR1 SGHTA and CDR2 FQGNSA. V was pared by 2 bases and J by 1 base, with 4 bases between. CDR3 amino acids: CASSLLGTDTQYF. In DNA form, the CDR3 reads TGTGCCAGCAGCTTACTAGGCACAGATACGCAGTATTTT.

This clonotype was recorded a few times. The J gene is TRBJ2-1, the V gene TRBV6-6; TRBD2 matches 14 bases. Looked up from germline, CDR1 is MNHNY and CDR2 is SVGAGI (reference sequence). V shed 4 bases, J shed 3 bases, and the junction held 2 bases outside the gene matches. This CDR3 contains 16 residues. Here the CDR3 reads CASSLTSGGGYNEQFF. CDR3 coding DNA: TGTGCCAGCAGTTTGACTAGCGGGGGGGGCTACAATGAGCAGTTCTTC.

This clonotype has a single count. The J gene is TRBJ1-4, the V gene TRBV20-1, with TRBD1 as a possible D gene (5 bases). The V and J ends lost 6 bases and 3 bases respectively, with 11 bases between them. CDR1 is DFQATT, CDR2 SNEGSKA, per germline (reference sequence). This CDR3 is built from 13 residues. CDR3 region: CSAQGPPNEKLFF. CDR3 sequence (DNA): TGCAGTGCCCAGGGACCCCCTAATGAAAAACTGTTTTTT.

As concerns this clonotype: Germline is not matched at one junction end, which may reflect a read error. The CDR3 DNA sequence: TGTGCCAACAGCTTAGGCGGGCAGGGTTCCTACGAGCAGTACTTC. This sequence encodes CANSLGGQGSYEQYF. This chain joins TRBV7-2 and TRBJ2-7; the D call may be TRBD1 or TRBD2 (5 bases each). Per germline, CDR1 SGHTA and CDR2 FQGNSA. The CDR3 is 15 amino acids.

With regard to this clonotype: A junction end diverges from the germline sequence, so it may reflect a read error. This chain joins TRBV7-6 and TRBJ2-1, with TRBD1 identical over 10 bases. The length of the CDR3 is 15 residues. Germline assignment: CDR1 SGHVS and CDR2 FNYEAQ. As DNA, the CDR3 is TGTGCTAGCAGCTTAAGGACAGGGGGTTTCGATGAGCAGTTCTTC. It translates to CASSLRTGGFDEQFF.

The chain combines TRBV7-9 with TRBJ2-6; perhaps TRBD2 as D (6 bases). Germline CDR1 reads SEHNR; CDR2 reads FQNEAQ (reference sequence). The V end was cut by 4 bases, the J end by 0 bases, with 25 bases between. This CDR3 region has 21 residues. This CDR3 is CASSSGEVRSPPRSGANVLTF. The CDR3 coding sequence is TGTGCCAGCAGCTCCGGGGAGGTCCGGAGTCCACCTCGCTCTGGGGCCAACGTCCTGACTTTC.

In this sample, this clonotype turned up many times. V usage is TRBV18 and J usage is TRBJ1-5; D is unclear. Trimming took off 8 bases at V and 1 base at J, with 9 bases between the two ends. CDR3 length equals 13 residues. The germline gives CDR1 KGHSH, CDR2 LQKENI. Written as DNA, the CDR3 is TGTGCCAGCGCTTTCGGGAGCAATCAGCCCCAGCATTTT. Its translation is CASAFGSNQPQHF.

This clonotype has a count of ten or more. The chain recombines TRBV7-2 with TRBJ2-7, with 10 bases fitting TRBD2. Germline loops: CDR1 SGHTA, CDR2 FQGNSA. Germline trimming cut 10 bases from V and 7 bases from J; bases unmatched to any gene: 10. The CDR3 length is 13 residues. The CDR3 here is CATTAGGASEQYF. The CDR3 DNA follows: TGTGCCACCACAGCGGGGGGGGCGAGTGAGCAGTACTTC.

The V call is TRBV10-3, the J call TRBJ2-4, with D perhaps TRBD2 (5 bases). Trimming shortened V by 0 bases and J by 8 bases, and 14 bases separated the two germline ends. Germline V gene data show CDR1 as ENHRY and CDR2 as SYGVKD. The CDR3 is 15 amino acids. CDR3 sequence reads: CAISESLEGSDIQYF. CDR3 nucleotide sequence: TGTGCCATCAGTGAGTCTTTAGAGGGTTCGGACATTCAGTACTTC.

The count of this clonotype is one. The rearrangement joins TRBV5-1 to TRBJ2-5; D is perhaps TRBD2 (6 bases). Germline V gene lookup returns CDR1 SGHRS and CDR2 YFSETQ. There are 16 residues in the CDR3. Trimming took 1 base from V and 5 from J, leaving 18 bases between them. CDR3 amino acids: CASSLIPSAGQETQYF. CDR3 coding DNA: TGCGCCAGCAGCTTGATCCCTAGCGCTGGGCAGGAGACCCAGTACTTC.

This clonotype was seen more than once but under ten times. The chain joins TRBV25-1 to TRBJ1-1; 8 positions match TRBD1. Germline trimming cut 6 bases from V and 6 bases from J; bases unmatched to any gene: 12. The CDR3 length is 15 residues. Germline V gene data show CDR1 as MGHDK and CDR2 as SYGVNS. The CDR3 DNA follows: TGTGCCAGCAGCGGCTTTCACAGGGGGAGTTCTGAAGCTTTCTTT. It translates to CASSGFHRGSSEAFF.

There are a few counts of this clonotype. CDR3 coding DNA: TGTGCCAGCAGCTTAGCGGTCAGGAGCTCTGGAAACACCATATATTTT. Residues: CASSLAVRSSGNTIYF. The chain recombines TRBV7-8 with TRBJ1-3; D not certain. V lost 0 bases and J 0 bases, leaving 9 bases between the germline ends. Germline V gene sequence: CDR1 SGHVS, CDR2 FQNEAQ. This CDR3 has 16 amino acids.

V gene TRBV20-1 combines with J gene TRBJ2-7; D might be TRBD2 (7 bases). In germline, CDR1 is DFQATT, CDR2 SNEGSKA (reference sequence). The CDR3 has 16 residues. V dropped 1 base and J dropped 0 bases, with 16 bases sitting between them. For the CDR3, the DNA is TGCAGTGCTAGAGTGGGGGGGGGGGCCCTCTCCTACGAGCAGTACTTC. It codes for CSARVGGGALSYEQYF.

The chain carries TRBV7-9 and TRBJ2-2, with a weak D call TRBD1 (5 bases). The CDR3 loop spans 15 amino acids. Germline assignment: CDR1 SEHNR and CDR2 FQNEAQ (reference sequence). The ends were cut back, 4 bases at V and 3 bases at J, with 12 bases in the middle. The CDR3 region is CASSSSTGYTGELFF. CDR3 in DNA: TGTGCCAGCAGCTCCTCAACAGGATACACCGGGGAGCTGTTTTTT.

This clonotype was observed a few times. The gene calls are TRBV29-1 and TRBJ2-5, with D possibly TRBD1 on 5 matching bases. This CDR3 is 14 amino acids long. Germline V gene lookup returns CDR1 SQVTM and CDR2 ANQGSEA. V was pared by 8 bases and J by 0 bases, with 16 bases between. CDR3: CSISGHPNQETQYF. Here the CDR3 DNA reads TGCAGCATTTCCGGACACCCAAACCAAGAGACCCAGTACTTC.

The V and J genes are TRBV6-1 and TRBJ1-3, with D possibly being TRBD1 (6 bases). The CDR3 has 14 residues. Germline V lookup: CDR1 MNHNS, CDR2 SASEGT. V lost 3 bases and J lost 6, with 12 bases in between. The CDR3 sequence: CASSDGQRTNTIYF. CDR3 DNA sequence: TGTGCCAGCAGTGACGGACAGAGAACAAACACCATATATTTT.